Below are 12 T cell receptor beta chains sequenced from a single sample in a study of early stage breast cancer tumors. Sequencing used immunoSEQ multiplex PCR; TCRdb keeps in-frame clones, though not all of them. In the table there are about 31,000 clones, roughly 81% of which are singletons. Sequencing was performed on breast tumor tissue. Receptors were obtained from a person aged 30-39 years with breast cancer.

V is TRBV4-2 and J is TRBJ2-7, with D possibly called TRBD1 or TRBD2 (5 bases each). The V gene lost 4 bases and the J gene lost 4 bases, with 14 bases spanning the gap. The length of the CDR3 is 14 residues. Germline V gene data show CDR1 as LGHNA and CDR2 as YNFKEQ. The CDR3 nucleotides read TGTGCCAGCAGCCCCCAGCCAGGGACGTACGAGCAGTACTTC. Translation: CASSPQPGTYEQYF.

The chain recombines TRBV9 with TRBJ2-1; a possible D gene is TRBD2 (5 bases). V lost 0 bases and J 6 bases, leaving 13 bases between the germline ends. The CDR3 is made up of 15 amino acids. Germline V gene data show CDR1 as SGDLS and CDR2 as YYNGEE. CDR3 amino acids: CASSVGQGRRNEQFF. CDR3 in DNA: TGTGCCAGCAGCGTAGGGCAAGGGAGACGCAATGAGCAGTTCTTC.

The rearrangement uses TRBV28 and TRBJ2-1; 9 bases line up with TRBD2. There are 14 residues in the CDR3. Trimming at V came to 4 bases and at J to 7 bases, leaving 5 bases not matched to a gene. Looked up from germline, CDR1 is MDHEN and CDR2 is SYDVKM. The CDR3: CASSSLAGVNEQFF. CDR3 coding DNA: TGTGCCAGCAGTTCTTTAGCGGGAGTTAATGAGCAGTTCTTC.

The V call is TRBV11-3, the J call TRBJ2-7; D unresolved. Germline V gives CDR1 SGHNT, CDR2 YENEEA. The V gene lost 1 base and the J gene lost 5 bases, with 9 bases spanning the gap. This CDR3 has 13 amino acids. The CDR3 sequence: CASSLVPGDEQYF. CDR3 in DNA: TGTGCCAGCAGCTTAGTCCCAGGCGACGAGCAGTACTTC.

Here the CDR3 reads CASSGYGATNEKLFF. CDR3 nucleotide sequence: TGTGCCAGCAGTGGGTACGGGGCAACTAATGAAAAACTGTTTTTT. The chain employs TRBV25-1 and TRBJ1-4, with D hard to call. The CDR3 is made up of 15 amino acids. With 4 bases removed from V and 0 bases from J, the gap between germline ends came to 9 bases. From germline, CDR1 is MGHDK and CDR2 SYGVNS.

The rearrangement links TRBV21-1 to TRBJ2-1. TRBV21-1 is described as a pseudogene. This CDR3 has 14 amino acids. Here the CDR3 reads CASSNRLSYNEQFF. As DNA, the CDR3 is TGTGCCAGCAGCAATCGCCTGTCCTACAATGAGCAGTTCTTC.

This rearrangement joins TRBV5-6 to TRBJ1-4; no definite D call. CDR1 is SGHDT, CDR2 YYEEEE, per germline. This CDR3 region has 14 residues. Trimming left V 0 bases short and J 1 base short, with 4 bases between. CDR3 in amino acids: CASSLGRTNEKLFF. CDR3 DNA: TGTGCCAGCAGCTTGGGCAGAACTAATGAAAAACTGTTTTTT.

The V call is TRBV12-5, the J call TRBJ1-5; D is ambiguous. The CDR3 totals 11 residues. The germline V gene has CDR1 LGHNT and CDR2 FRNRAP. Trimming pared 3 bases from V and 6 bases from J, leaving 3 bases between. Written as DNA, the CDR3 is TGTGCTAGTGGTTTCTCTCAGCCCCAGCATTTT. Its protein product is CASGFSQPQHF.

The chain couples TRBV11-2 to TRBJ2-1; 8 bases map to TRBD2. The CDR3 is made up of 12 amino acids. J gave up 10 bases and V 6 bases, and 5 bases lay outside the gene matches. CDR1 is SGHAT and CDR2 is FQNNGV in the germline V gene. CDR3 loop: CASSRGGGEQFF. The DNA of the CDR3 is TGTGCCAGCAGTCGGGGGGGCGGGGAGCAGTTCTTC.

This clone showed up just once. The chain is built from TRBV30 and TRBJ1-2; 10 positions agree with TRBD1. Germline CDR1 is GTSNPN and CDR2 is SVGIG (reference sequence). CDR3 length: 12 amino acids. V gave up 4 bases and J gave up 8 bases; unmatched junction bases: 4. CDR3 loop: CAWTGQGDGYTF. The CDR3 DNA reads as TGTGCCTGGACCGGACAGGGGGACGGCTACACCTTC.

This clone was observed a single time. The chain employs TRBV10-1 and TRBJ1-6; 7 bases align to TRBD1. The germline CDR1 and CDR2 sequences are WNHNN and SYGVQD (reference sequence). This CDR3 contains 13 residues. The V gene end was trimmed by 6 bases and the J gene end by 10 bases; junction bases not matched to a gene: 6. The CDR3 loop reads CASRPGTESPLHF. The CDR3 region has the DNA TGCGCCAGCAGACCCGGGACAGAATCACCCCTCCACTTT.

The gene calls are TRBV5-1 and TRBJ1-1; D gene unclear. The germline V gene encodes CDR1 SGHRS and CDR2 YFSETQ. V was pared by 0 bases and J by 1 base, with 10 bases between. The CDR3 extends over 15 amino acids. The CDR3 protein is CASSLGEGWNTEAFF. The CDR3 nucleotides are TGCGCCAGCAGCTTGGGCGAAGGGTGGAACACTGAAGCTTTCTTT. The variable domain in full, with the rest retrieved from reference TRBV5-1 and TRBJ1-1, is KAGVTQTPRYLIKTRGQQVTLSCSPISGHRSVSWYQQTPGQGLQFLFEYFSETQRNKGNFPGRFSGRQFSNSRSEMNVSTLELGDSALYLCASSLGEGWNTEAFFGQGTRLTVV.